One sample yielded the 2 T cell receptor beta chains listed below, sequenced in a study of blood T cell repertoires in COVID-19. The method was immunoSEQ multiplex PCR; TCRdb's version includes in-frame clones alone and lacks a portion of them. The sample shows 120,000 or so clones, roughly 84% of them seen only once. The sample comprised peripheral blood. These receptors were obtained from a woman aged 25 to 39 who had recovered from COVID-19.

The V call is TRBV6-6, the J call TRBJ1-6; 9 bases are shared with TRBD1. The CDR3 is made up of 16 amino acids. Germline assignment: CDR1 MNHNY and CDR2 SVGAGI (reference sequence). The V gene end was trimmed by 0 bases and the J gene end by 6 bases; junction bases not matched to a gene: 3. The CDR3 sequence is CASSYSRTGANSPLHF. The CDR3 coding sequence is TGTGCCAGCAGTTACTCGAGGACAGGGGCTAATTCACCCCTCCACTTT.

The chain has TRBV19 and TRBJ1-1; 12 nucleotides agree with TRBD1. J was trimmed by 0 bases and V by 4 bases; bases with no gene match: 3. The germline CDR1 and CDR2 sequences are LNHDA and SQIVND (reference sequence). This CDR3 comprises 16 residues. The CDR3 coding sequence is TGTGCCAGTAGTACGGGGACAGGGGGCTTGAACACTGAAGCTTTCTTT. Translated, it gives CASSTGTGGLNTEAFF.